The rows below give T cell receptor beta chains drawn from one sample of a study of cytomegalovirus exposure and HLA in healthy donors. Only in-frame clones appear in the TCRdb table, and some are missing; sequencing was by immunoSEQ multiplex PCR. The sample yields about 160,000 clones, approximately 76% seen once. Sample: PBMCs. Every receptor here comes from a female donor in good health and CMV-seronegative. Each CDR3 is given with its conserved first and last residue. A D gene is named only where the DNA matches it firmly.

CDR3aa: CASSPRMLSGANVLTF
v_gene: TRBV7-7
len: 16
j_gene: TRBJ2-6
d_gene: .

CDR3aa: CASSQHSGTGVSGANVLTF
v_gene: TRBV4-2
len: 19
j_gene: TRBJ2-6
d_gene: TRBD1

CDR3aa: CASSLKLGTSGNEQFF
v_gene: TRBV5-1
len: 16
j_gene: TRBJ2-1
d_gene: TRBD2

CDR3aa: CASSFGDRGQETQYF
v_gene: TRBV5-6
len: 15
j_gene: TRBJ2-5
d_gene: TRBD1

CDR3aa: CASRHRGQVTEAFF
v_gene: TRBV19
len: 14
j_gene: TRBJ1-1
d_gene: TRBD1

CDR3aa: CASSYSGAGVGETQYF
v_gene: TRBV6-5
len: 16
j_gene: TRBJ2-5
d_gene: TRBD2

CDR3aa: CASSYAPRGATEAFF
v_gene: TRBV18
len: 15
j_gene: TRBJ1-1
d_gene: .

CDR3aa: CASSGLAATDTQYF
v_gene: TRBV7-2
len: 14
j_gene: TRBJ2-3
d_gene: TRBD2

CDR3aa: CASRQGFEYNEQFF
v_gene: TRBV9
len: 14
j_gene: TRBJ2-1
d_gene: TRBD1

CDR3aa: CASSLDRGTNTEAFF
v_gene: TRBV5-4
len: 15
j_gene: TRBJ1-1
d_gene: TRBD1

CDR3aa: CASSGQGAVISPLHF
v_gene: TRBV6-1
len: 15
j_gene: TRBJ1-6
d_gene: TRBD1

CDR3aa: CSVEDTGHPKGNTEAFF
v_gene: TRBV29-1
len: 17
j_gene: TRBJ1-1
d_gene: .

CDR3aa: CASSLSWGGTEAFF
v_gene: TRBV7-8
len: 14
j_gene: TRBJ1-1
d_gene: .

CDR3aa: CASRTRQTYNSPLHF
v_gene: TRBV6-5
len: 15
j_gene: TRBJ1-6
d_gene: .

CDR3aa: CASRKTGFPYNSPLHF
v_gene: TRBV2
len: 16
j_gene: TRBJ1-6
d_gene: .

CDR3aa: CASSLTATSSGANVLTF
v_gene: TRBV5-1
len: 17
j_gene: TRBJ2-6
d_gene: .

CDR3aa: CSARTFGNTIYF
v_gene: TRBV29-1
len: 12
j_gene: TRBJ1-3
d_gene: .

CDR3aa: CASSDRGRNGYTF
v_gene: TRBV6-5
len: 13
j_gene: TRBJ1-2
d_gene: TRBD1

CDR3aa: CASSSGAGGTYEQYF
v_gene: TRBV7-9
len: 15
j_gene: TRBJ2-7
d_gene: TRBD1

CDR3aa: CASSLGLAQETQYF
v_gene: TRBV5-1
len: 14
j_gene: TRBJ2-5
d_gene: TRBD2

CDR3aa: CASSFGGDTQYF
v_gene: TRBV5-1
len: 12
j_gene: TRBJ2-3
d_gene: .

CDR3aa: CASSLVSGGAFF
v_gene: TRBV5-8
len: 12
j_gene: TRBJ1-1
d_gene: TRBD1

CDR3aa: CASSLVQQGPNTEAFF
v_gene: TRBV5-6
len: 16
j_gene: TRBJ1-1
d_gene: .

CDR3aa: CAWSSAGRETQYF
v_gene: TRBV30
len: 13
j_gene: TRBJ2-5
d_gene: .

CDR3aa: CASSGPVGRGAHNEQFF
v_gene: TRBV5-4
len: 17
j_gene: TRBJ2-1
d_gene: TRBD2

CDR3aa: CASSFLQLGGAGELFF
v_gene: TRBV9
len: 16
j_gene: TRBJ2-2
d_gene: .